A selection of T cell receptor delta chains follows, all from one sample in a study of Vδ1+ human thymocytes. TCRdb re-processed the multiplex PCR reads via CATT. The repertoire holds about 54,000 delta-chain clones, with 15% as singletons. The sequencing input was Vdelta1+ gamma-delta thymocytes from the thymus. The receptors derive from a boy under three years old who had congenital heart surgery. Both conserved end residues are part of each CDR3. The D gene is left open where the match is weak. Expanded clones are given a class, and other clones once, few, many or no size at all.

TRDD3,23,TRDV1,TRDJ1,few,TGTGCTCTTGGGGAACCACACCTTCCTACGCCCTCTTACTGGGGGATACGTGAGGTAAAACTCATCTTT,CALGEPHLPTPSYWGIREVKLIF
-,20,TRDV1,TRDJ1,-,TGTGCTCTTGGGGAACCAAGCGTCCTAACCTCGGGGGCGGGCACCGATAAACTCATCTTT,CALGEPSVLTSGAGTDKLIF
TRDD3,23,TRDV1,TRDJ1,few,TGTGCTCTTGGGGAACTTAGGGGCCGTGGTCGGTTTACCGACTGGGGGATAGAAGGTAAACTCATCTTT,CALGELRGRGRFTDWGIEGKLIF
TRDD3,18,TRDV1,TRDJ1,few,TGTGCTCTTGGGGAAGTTGGCCCAACTGGGGGAGAGACCGATAAACTCATCTTT,CALGEVGPTGGETDKLIF
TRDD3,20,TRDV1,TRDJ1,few,TGTGCTCTTGGCTACTTCCCAACTTCTGGGGGAAGAGTTGTCACCGATAAACTCATCTTT,CALGYFPTSGGRVVTDKLIF
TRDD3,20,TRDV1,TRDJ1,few,TGTGCTCTTGGGCGTCACACCCGCTTCCTCGACCGGGGATACGACGATAAACTCATCTTT,CALGRHTRFLDRGYDDKLIF
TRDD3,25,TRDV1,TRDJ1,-,TGTGCTCTTGGGGAAAGACCCCGAGGAGGCCGACCACGGACTGGGGGATACAAGGGACCCGATAAACTCATCTTT,CALGERPRGGRPRTGGYKGPDKLIF
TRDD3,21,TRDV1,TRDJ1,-,TGTGCTCTTGGGTGTCTCTCGAAGTACTGGGGGATACGCGGGGGGGACGATAAACTCATCTTT,CALGCLSKYWGIRGGDDKLIF
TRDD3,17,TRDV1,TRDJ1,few,TGTGCTCTTGGGGAACACGTACTGGGGGATACCACCGATAAACTCATCTTT,CALGEHVLGDTTDKLIF
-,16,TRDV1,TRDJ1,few,TGTGCTCTTGGGGAACGCCACTGGGACCTTTCTATGGGACTCATCTTT,CALGERHWDLSMGLIF
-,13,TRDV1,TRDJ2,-,TGTGCTCTTGGGAAAGCCTCCACAGCACAACTCTTCTTT,CALGKASTAQLFF
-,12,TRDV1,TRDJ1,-,TGTGCTCTTGGGGAACACGGAAGGGAACTCATCTTT,CALGEHGRELIF
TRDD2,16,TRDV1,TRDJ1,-,TGTGCTCTTGGGATTCCTTCCTACCCTCCAACCGATAAACTCATCTTT,CALGIPSYPPTDKLIF
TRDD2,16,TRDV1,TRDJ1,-,TGTGCTCTTGGGGAACGGACCTTCCTACGCACCGATAAACTCATCTTT,CALGERTFLRTDKLIF
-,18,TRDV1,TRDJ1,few,TGTGCTCTTGGGGCTTTTCCCCGCAGAGCTGGATACACCGATAAACTCATCTTT,CALGAFPRRAGYTDKLIF
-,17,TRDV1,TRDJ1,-,TGTGCTCTTCTCGGGGGTAGTGGGGGGCCCTACACCGATAAACTCATCTTT,CALLGGSGGPYTDKLIF
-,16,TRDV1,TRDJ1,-,TGTGCTCTTGGGGGTAACTCTGCTACAAAGCGCAATAAACTCATCTTT,CALGGNSATKRNKLIF
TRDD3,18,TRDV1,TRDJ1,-,TGTGCTCTTGACCTTTGCTTTCGTACTGGGGGATACCCCGATAAACTCATCTTT,CALDLCFRTGGYPDKLIF
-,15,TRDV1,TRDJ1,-,TGTGCTCTTGTGCCCACCATTCCTATTCGTAGGCGACTCATCTTT,CALVPTIPIRRRLIF
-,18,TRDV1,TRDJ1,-,TGTGCTCTTGGGAAGGAGGTCCGACATAAACCGTACACCGATAAACTCATCTTT,CALGKEVRHKPYTDKLIF
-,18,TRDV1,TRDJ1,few,TGTGCTCTTGGGGAACTAAGTACCTCGTTAAAGTACACCGATAAACTCATCTTT,CALGELSTSLKYTDKLIF
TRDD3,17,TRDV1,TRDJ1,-,TGTGCTCTTGGGGTTACTGGGGGATACATACACACCGATAAACTCATCTTT,CALGVTGGYIHTDKLIF
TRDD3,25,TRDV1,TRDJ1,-,TGTGCTCTTGGGGAACTAAACCTTCCTACGCTCGGTACTGGGGGATACCTCTTGTACACCGATAAACTCATCTTT,CALGELNLPTLGTGGYLLYTDKLIF
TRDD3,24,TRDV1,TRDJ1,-,TGTGCTCTTGGGGAAGTGGTAACCTACGCCACCCGCTTTACTGGGGGACCGTACACCGATAAACTCATCTTT,CALGEVVTYATRFTGGPYTDKLIF
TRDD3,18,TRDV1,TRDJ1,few,TGTGCTCTTGGGGATAATCCTATCCTTATTCTACTGGGGGATGCACTCATCTTT,CALGDNPILILLGDALIF
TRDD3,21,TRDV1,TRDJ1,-,TGTGCTCTTGGGGAAAGAAATCCACCCAGAGTACTGGGGTATTACACCGATAAACTCATCTTT,CALGERNPPRVLGYYTDKLIF
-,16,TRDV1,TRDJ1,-,TGTGCTCTTGGGGAACCCATAACGGAGACTGCTGATAAACTCATCTTT,CALGEPITETADKLIF
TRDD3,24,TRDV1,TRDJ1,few,TGTGCTCTTGGGGATACACCCTGGCCTTCTCACTTACTGGGGGACCCGCGGTACACCGATAAACTCATCTTT,CALGDTPWPSHLLGDPRYTDKLIF
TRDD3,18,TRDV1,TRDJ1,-,TGTGCTCTTGGGGAACTAGCCTATGCCGGGGGATACAGCGATAAACTCATCTTT,CALGELAYAGGYSDKLIF
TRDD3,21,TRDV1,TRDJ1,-,TGTGCTCTTGGGGATGATTCTCAGTGGGGGATCGAATACAGGTACACCGATAAACTCATCTTT,CALGDDSQWGIEYRYTDKLIF
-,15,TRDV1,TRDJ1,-,TGTGCTCTTGGGGCCTCTTCCCTACGGCCCGATAAACTCATCTTT,CALGASSLRPDKLIF
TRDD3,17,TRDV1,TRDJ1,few,TGTGCTCTTGGGTACCTCCGTACTGGGGGATACACCGATAAACTCATCTTT,CALGYLRTGGYTDKLIF
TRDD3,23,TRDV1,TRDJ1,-,TGTGCTCTTGGGGAACTCAGGTCGGTTCCGATCCTGGGGGGATACGCGTTAACCGATAAACTCATCTTT,CALGELRSVPILGGYALTDKLIF
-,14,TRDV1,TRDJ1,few,TGTGCTCTTGGGGAAGGTTACTCCTGCCCTAAACTCATCTTT,CALGEGYSCPKLIF
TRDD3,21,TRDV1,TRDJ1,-,TGTGCTCTTGGGGAAAGTATCGGTGGTGACTGGGGGATACGCATCACCGATAAACTCATCTTT,CALGESIGGDWGIRITDKLIF
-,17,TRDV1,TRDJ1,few,TGTGCTCTTGGGGAACTAAGTCCTACAGTACTGGGGAATAAACTCATCTTT,CALGELSPTVLGNKLIF
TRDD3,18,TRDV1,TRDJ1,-,TGTGCTCTTGGGGAAACTCCTCGGGGGGATAGCGACACCGATAAACTCATCTTT,CALGETPRGDSDTDKLIF
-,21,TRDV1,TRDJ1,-,TGTGCTCTTGGGGGGGCGGATCTTGGCCTTCCTACGGGGCTGGGGGACGATAAACTCATCTTT,CALGGADLGLPTGLGDDKLIF
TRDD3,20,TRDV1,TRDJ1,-,TGTGCTCTTGGGGTTTTCCGTGTACTGGGGGATAACAGGGACACCGATAAACTCATCTTT,CALGVFRVLGDNRDTDKLIF
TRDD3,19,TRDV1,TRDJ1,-,TGTGCTCTTGGGGAACCGAGCCCGGAGTACTGGGGGATCTCCGATAAACTCATCTTT,CALGEPSPEYWGISDKLIF
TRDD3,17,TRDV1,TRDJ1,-,TGTGCTCTTGGGGAACGCTGGGGGATCCAGTACACCGATAAACTCATCTTT,CALGERWGIQYTDKLIF
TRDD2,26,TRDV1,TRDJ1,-,TGTGCTCTTGGGGCAATCCCTTCCTACGGCTTGGTTACTGGGGAAATTTTACTGTTACACACCGATAAACTCATCTTT,CALGAIPSYGLVTGEILLLHTDKLIF
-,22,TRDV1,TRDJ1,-,TGTGCTCTTGGGGCCACCTTCCTACGGGAGAGGTGGGATACGCGTGACACCGATAAACTCATCTTT,CALGATFLRERWDTRDTDKLIF
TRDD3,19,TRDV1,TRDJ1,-,TGTGCTCTTGGGGAACACCCTGGCGTACTGGGGGCCAACACCGATAAACTCATCTTT,CALGEHPGVLGANTDKLIF
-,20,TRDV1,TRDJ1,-,TGTGCTCTCCAAACCAACTATAAGATTCCGGGTACTGCTTACACCGATAAACTCATCTTT,CALQTNYKIPGTAYTDKLIF
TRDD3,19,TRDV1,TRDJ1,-,TGTGCTCTTGGGACTCCTAATGGGGGATACGCATCAAGCACCGATAAACTCATCTTT,CALGTPNGGYASSTDKLIF
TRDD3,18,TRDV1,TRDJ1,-,TGTGCTCTTGGGGAAACCTGTGTACTGGGGAACTACACCGATAAACTCATCTTT,CALGETCVLGNYTDKLIF
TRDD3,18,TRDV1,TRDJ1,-,TGTGCTCTTGGGGAAATTTTCCTTGTACTGGGGAGCCCCCTTAAACTCATCTTT,CALGEIFLVLGSPLKLIF
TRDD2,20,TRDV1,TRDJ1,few,TGTGCTCTTGGAGATCTTCCTATAAGGCCCTGTTCTTTAACCCCCGATAAACTCATCTTT,CALGDLPIRPCSLTPDKLIF
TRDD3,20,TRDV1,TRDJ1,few,TGTGCTCTTGGGGCACGGAAGAGGATTTACGTAAAGGGGGATAAGGATAAACTCATCTTT,CALGARKRIYVKGDKDKLIF
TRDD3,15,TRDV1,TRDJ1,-,TGTGCTCTTGGGGATTCACTGGGGGATACCGATAAACTCATCTTT,CALGDSLGDTDKLIF
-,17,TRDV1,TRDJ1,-,TGTGCTCTTGGGGACTGGGGCCTTCCGCGGGCCACCGATAAACTCATCTTT,CALGDWGLPRATDKLIF
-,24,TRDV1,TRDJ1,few,TGTGCTCTTGGCAGGGACATCCTACGTCCTTACATATATCACTACCTTCCGTACACCGATAAACTCATCTTT,CALGRDILRPYIYHYLPYTDKLIF
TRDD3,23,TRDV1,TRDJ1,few,TGTGCTCTTGGGGAATCTTGGGTAATAGGGGAATTACTGGGGGTAGCCGAAACCGATAAACTCATCTTT,CALGESWVIGELLGVAETDKLIF
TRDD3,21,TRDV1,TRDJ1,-,TGTGCTCTTGGGGAACTACCCCGGTACTGGGGGATACGCAATGACACCGATAAACTCATCTTT,CALGELPRYWGIRNDTDKLIF
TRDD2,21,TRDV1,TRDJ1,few,TGTGCTCTTGGGGAACCTCTCCTTCCTACTCGTGGGGATCTGGTGACCGATAAACTCATCTTT,CALGEPLLPTRGDLVTDKLIF
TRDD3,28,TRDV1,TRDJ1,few,TGTGCTCTTGGGGGGCAACAACCTTATTTTCTCCCTCACCCCGTACTGGGGGATAAGTCACCCTACACCGATAAACTCATCTTT,CALGGQQPYFLPHPVLGDKSPYTDKLIF
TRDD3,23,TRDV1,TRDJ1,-,TGTGCTCTTGGGAGTTGGGGGCGTGTACTTGGTACTGGGGGATTCTTCACCACCGATAAACTCATCTTT,CALGSWGRVLGTGGFFTTDKLIF
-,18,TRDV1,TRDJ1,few,TGTGCTCTTGGCCAACCGCCTCCCCCGGGACTTCGGACCGATAAACTCATCTTT,CALGQPPPPGLRTDKLIF